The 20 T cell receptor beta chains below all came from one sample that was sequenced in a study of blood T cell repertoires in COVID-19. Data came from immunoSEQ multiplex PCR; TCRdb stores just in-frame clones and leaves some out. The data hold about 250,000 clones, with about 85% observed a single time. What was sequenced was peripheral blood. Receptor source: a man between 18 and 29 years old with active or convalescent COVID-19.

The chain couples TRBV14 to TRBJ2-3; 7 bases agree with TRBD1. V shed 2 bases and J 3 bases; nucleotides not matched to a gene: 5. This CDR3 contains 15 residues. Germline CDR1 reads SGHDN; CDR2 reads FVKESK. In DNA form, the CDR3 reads TGTGCCAGCAGCCAAACAAGACAGGGTACAGATACGCAGTATTTT. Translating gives CASSQTRQGTDTQYF.

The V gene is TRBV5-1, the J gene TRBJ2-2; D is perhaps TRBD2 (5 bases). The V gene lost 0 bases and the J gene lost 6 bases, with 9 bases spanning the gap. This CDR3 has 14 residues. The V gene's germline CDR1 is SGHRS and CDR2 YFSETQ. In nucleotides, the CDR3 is TGCGCCAGCAGCTTGGTTACCGGGGCCGGGGAGCTGTTTTTT. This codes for CASSLVTGAGELFF.

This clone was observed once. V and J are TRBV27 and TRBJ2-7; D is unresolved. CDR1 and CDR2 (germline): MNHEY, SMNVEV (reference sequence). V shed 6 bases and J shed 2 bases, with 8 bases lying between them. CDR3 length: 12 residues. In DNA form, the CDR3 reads TGTGCCAGCAGCTCCCCTACCTACGAGCAGTACTTC. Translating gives CASSSPTYEQYF.

CDR3 nucleotides: TGTGCCAGCAGCTATCAACGGAGTTATGGCTACACCTTC. Encoded protein: CASSYQRSYGYTF. This sequence joins TRBV27 and TRBJ1-2; D gene unclear. This CDR3 has 13 residues. With 6 bases removed from V and 5 bases from J, the gap between germline ends came to 13 bases. From germline, CDR1 is MNHEY and CDR2 SMNVEV (reference sequence).

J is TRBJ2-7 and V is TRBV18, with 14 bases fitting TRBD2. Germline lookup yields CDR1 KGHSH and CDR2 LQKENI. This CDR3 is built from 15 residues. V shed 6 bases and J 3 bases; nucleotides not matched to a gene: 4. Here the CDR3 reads CASSLGTSGSYEQYF. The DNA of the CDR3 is TGTGCCAGCTCCCTCGGGACTAGCGGGAGCTACGAGCAGTACTTC.

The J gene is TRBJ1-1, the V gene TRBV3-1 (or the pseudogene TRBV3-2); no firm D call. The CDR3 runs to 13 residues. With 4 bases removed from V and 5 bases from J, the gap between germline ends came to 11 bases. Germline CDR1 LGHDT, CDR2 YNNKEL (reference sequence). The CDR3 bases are TGTGCCAGCAGCCCACGGGCGGGTACTGAAGCTTTCTTT. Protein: CASSPRAGTEAFF.

DNA for the CDR3: TGTGCCAGCAGTGGTTCGCGGAATGCCTACAATGAGCAGTTCTTC. Its translation: CASSGSRNAYNEQFF. The chain uses TRBV25-1 and TRBJ2-1, with D unresolved. V shed 4 bases and J shed 2 bases, with 12 bases lying between them. This CDR3 contains 15 residues. CDR1 MGHDK and CDR2 SYGVNS come from the germline V gene.

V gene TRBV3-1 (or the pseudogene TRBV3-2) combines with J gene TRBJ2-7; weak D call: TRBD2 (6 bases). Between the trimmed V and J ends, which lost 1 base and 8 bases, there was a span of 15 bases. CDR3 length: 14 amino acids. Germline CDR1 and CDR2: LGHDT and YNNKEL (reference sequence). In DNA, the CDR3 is TGTGCCAGCAGCCAAGTAGCGGCCTCTGATCAGCAGTACTTC. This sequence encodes CASSQVAASDQQYF.

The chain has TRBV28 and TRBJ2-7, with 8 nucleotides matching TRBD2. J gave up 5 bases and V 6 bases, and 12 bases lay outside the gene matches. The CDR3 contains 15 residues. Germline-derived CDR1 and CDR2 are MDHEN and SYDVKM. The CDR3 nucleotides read TGTGCCAGCAGGACCTCGGGGGGGATTGATCACGAGCAGTACTTC. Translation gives CASRTSGGIDHEQYF.

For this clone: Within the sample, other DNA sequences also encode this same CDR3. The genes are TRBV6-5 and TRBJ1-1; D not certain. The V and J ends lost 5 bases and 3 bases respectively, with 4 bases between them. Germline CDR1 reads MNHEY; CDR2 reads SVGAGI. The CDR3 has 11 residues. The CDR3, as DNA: TGTGCCAGCAGTAGAGACACTGAAGCTTTCTTT. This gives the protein CASSRDTEAFF.

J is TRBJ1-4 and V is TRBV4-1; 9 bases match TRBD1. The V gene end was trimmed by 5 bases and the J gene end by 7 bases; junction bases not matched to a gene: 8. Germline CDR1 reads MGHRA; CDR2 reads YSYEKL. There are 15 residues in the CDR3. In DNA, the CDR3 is TGCGCCAGCAGCTACGGACAGGGGACGGGTGAAAAACTGTTTTTT. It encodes CASSYGQGTGEKLFF.

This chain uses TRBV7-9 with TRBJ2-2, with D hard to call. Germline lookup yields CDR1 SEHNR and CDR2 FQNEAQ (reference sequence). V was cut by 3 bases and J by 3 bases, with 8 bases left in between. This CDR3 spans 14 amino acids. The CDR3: CASSFEADTGELFF. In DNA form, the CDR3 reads TGTGCCAGCAGCTTCGAGGCAGACACCGGGGAGCTGTTTTTT. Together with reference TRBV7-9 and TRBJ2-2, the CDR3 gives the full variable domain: DTGVSQNPRHKITKRGQNVTFRCDPISEHNRLYWYRQTLGQGPEFLTYFQNEAQLEKSRLLSDRFSAERPKGSFSTLEIQRTEQGDSAMYLCASSFEADTGELFFGEGSRLTVL.

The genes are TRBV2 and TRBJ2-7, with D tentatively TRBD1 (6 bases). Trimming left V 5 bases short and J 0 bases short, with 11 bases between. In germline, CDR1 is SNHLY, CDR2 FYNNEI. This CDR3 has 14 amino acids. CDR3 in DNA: TGTGCCAGCAGTCTTGACAGGAGCTCCTACGAGCAGTACTTC. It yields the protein CASSLDRSSYEQYF.

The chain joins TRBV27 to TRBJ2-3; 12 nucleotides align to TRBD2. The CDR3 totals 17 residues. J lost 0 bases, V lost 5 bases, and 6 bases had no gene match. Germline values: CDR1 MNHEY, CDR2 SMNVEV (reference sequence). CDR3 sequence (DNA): TGTGCCAGCAGTCAGCGGACTAGCGGGGATAGCACAGATACGCAGTATTTT. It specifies CASSQRTSGDSTDTQYF.

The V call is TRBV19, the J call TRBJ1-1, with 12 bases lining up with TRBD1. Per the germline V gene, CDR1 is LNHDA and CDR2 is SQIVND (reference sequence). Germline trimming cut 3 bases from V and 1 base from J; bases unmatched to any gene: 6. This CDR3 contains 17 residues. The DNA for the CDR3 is TGTGCCAGTAGTATTCCGGGACAGGGGGCGGAGAACACTGAAGCTTTCTTT. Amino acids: CASSIPGQGAENTEAFF.

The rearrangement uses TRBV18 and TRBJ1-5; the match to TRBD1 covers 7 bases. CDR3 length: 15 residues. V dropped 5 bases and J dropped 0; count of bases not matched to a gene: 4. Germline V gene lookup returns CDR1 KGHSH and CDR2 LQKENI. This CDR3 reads CASSSTGDSNQPQHF. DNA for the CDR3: TGTGCCAGCTCATCAACAGGGGATAGCAATCAGCCCCAGCATTTT.

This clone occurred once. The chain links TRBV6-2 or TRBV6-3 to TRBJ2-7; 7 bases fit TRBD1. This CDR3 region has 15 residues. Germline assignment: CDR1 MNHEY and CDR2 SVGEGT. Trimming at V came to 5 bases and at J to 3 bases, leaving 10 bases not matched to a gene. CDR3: CASSLGTVANYEQYF. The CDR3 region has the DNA TGTGCCAGCAGTCTAGGGACAGTTGCAAACTACGAGCAGTACTTC.

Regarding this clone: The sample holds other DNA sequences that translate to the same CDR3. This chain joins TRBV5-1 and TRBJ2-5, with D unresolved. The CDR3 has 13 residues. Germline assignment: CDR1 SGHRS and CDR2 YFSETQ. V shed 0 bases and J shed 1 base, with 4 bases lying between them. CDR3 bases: TGCGCCAGCAGCTTGGACAGCCAAGAGACCCAGTACTTC. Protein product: CASSLDSQETQYF.

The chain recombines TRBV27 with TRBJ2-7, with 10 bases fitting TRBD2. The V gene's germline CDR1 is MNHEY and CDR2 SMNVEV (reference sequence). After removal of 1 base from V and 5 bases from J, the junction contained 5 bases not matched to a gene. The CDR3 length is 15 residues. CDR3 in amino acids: CASSLFLAGVHEQYF. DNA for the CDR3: TGTGCCAGCAGTTTATTCCTAGCGGGAGTCCACGAGCAGTACTTC.

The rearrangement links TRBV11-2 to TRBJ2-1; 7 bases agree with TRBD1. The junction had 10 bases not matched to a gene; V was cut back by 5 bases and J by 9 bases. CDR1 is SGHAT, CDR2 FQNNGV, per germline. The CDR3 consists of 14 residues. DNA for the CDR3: TGTGCCAGCAGCACGGACAGGACAGTGTCTGAGCAGTTCTTC. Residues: CASSTDRTVSEQFF. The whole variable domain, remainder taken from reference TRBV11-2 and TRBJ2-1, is EAGVAQSPRYKIIEKRQSVAFWCNPISGHATLYWYQQILGQGPKLLIQFQNNGVVDDSQLPKDRFSAERLKGVDSTLKIQPAKLEDSAVYLCASSTDRTVSEQFFGPGTRLTVL.